These T cell receptor beta chains were read from a single sample in a study of OX40 agonist ivuxolimab in advanced cancers. The protocol was immunoSEQ multiplex PCR, while the TCRdb copy is restricted to in-frame clones and leaves out a portion. The sample yields over 60,000 clones, approximately 80% seen once. This sample comprised CD4+ or CD8+ T cells sorted from blood, obtained in a trial of the OX40 agonist ivuxolimab. These receptors were taken from an adult with an advanced solid tumor such as melanoma, head and neck, liver or kidney cancer. The CDR3 runs from the conserved cysteine through the conserved F or W. The D gene is left open where the match is weak. Where a row states a size, it is once, few, many or the class of an expanded clone; other rows omit it.

clone_size,d_call,j_call,v_call,cdr3_aa,cdr3_nt
.,.,TRBJ1-5,TRBV27,CASSLYRGNQPQHF,TGTGCCAGCAGTTTATACAGGGGCAATCAGCCCCAGCATTTT
.,.,TRBJ2-7,TRBV7-9,CASSLFVTGNYEQYF,TGTGCCAGCAGCTTATTCGTGACGGGGAACTACGAGCAGTACTTC
.,TRBD2,TRBJ2-1,TRBV7-2,CASSSTIIVSGSIHEQFF,TGTGCCAGCAGCTCCACTATCATCGTTAGCGGGAGCATCCATGAGCAGTTCTTC
.,.,TRBJ2-1,TRBV7-2,CASSLGAFNEQFF,TGTGCCAGCAGCTTAGGAGCGTTCAATGAGCAGTTCTTC
.,TRBD2,TRBJ2-1,TRBV13,CASSYLGGGAIYNEQFF,TGTGCCAGCAGCTATCTAGGCGGGGGGGCAATCTACAATGAGCAGTTCTTC
few,TRBD2,TRBJ2-1,TRBV7-9,CASSLVLGGRNDEQFF,TGTGCCAGCAGCTTAGTTTTGGGCGGGAGAAATGATGAGCAGTTCTTC
.,TRBD1,TRBJ2-1,TRBV13,CASSLRQGFGDEQFF,TGTGCCAGCAGCTTAAGACAGGGATTTGGCGATGAGCAGTTCTTC
.,TRBD1,TRBJ2-1,TRBV29-1,CSVEGGQGHGEDEQFF,TGCAGCGTTGAAGGGGGACAGGGCCACGGGGAGGATGAGCAGTTCTTC
few,.,TRBJ1-1,TRBV28,CASSSGRTEAFF,TGTGCCAGCAGTTCAGGGAGGACTGAAGCTTTCTTT
few,TRBD1,TRBJ1-2,TRBV2,CASSLIDRVDGYTF,TGTGCCAGCAGCCTTATCGACAGGGTAGATGGCTACACCTTC
.,.,TRBJ2-7,TRBV15,CATSRGELPYEQYF,TGTGCCACCAGCAGAGGGGAGCTTCCCTACGAGCAGTACTTC
.,.,TRBJ1-5,TRBV10-3,CAISAGGGNQPQHF,TGTGCCATCAGCGCCGGGGGCGGCAATCAGCCCCAGCATTTT
.,TRBD1,TRBJ1-3,TRBV4-3,CASSQDTGTGSSLFSGNTIYF,TGCGCCAGCAGCCAAGATACCGGGACAGGGTCCTCCCTCTTCTCTGGAAACACCATATATTTT
.,TRBD2,TRBJ2-1,TRBV7-2,CASSLRLAGGRVVYNEQFF,TGTGCCAGCAGCTTACGACTAGCGGGAGGTCGGGTCGTCTACAATGAGCAGTTCTTC
.,.,TRBJ1-1,TRBV5-1,CASSWGGDNTEAFF,TGCGCCAGCAGCTGGGGGGGAGACAACACTGAAGCTTTCTTT
.,.,TRBJ2-1,TRBV27,CASSARALSSYNEQFF,TGTGCCAGCAGTGCAAGGGCCTTGAGCTCCTACAATGAGCAGTTCTTC
.,TRBD1,TRBJ2-1,TRBV30,CAWSSRDRGFDEQFF,TGTGCCTGGAGTTCTCGCGACAGGGGCTTCGATGAGCAGTTCTTC
.,.,TRBJ1-5,TRBV19,CASSRGFGNQPQHF,TGTGCCAGTAGTAGGGGATTTGGCAATCAGCCCCAGCATTTT
.,.,TRBJ1-2,TRBV5-1,CASSLTRGGYTF,TGCGCCAGCAGCTTGACCAGGGGAGGCTACACCTTC
.,TRBD2,TRBJ2-1,TRBV7-3,CASSLIGGLADNEQFF,TGTGCCAGCAGCTTAATAGGTGGACTAGCGGACAATGAGCAGTTCTTC
.,.,TRBJ2-3,TRBV29-1,CSAIASTDTQYF,TGCAGCGCGATCGCTAGCACAGATACGCAGTATTTT
.,.,TRBJ1-4,TRBV28,CASSLPRTRMKKLFF,TGTGCCAGCAGTTTACCACGCACAAGGATGAAAAAACTGTTTTTT
.,.,TRBJ2-3,TRBV6-1,CASSEWADTQYF,TGTGCCAGCAGTGAATGGGCAGATACGCAGTATTTT
.,TRBD1,TRBJ2-1,TRBV11-1,CASSDTRQGWYEQFF,TGTGCCAGCAGCGATACAAGACAGGGGTGGTATGAGCAGTTCTTC
once,.,TRBJ1-2,TRBV28,CASRLGAGIIYGYTF,TGTGCCAGCAGACTGGGGGCGGGTATTATCTATGGCTACACCTTC
.,.,TRBJ2-1,TRBV5-4,CASSPSTGAYNEQFF,TGTGCCAGCAGCCCCTCTACGGGGGCCTACAATGAGCAGTTCTTC
.,.,TRBJ1-5,TRBV2,CASSARGSSNQPQHF,TGTGCCAGCAGCGCCCGCGGATCAAGCAATCAGCCCCAGCATTTT
.,.,TRBJ1-3,TRBV6-5,CAKHPDSGNTIYF,TGTGCCAAGCACCCCGACTCTGGAAACACCATATATTTT